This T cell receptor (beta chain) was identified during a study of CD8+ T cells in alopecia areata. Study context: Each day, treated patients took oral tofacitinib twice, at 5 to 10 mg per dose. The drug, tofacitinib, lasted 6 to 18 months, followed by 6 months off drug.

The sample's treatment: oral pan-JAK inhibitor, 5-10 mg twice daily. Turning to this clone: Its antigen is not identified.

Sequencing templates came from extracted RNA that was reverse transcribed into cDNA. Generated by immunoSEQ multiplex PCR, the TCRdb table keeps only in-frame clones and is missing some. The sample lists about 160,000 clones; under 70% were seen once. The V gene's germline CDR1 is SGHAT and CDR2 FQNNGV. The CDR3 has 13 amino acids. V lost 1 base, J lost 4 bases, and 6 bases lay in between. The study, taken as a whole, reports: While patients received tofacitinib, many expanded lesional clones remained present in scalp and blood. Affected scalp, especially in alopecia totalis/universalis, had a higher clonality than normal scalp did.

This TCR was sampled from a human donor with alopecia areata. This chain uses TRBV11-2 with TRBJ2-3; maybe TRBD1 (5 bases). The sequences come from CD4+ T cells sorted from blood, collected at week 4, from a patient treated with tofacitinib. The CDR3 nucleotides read TGTGCCAGCAGCTTAGTAGGGGCAGATACGCAGTATTTT. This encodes CASSLVGADTQYF.